This TCR beta chain was profiled in a study of T cells in Graves' hyperthyroidism and ophthalmopathy. Per germline, CDR1 MNHEY and CDR2 SVGAGI. The CDR3 is 14 amino acids. V was clipped by 5 bases and J by 7 bases, with 15 bases between them. Exclusion criteria comprised uncontrolled infection, other autoimmune disease, pregnancy or lactation. Amplified regions were TCR beta CDR3 sequences from RNA transcripts. Primed by the HTBI set, a first-round RT-PCR was run on the TCR CDR3. TCRdb analysed the multiplex PCR reads with MiXCR anew, one entry per CDR3 protein. Here the sample spans 550,000 to 600,000 distinct CDR3 sequences, approximately 44% being singletons. This clonotype was detected ten times or more.

The sample was peripheral blood or thyroid tissue (not recorded which). This clonotype was sampled from an adult woman with Graves' disease, either hyperthyroidism or ophthalmopathy (not recorded which). The V gene is TRBV6-5, the J gene TRBJ1-5; no firm D call. CDR3 loop: CASSPNNFQQPQHF. DNA for the CDR3: TGTGCCAGCAGTCCCAACAACTTTCAGCAGCCCCAGCATTTT.